Sequencing of this T cell receptor beta chain was carried out in a study of blood T cell repertoires in COVID-19. The method was immunoSEQ multiplex PCR; TCRdb's version includes in-frame clones alone and lacks a portion of them. The profile shows about 120,000 clones, 60% to 80% of them singletons. The CDR3 covers 15 residues. The germline CDR1 and CDR2 sequences are SGHRS and YFSETQ. V trimming: 3 bases; J trimming: 0 bases; junction bases outside the gene matches: 3. This chain joins TRBV5-1 and TRBJ1-5; 7 positions match TRBD1. The sequence derives from a human donor in a cohort sampled during active COVID-19. The sample was peripheral blood. The CDR3 protein is CASSWQGDSNQPQHF. The CDR3 DNA reads TGCGCCAGCAGCTGGCAGGGGGATAGCAATCAGCCCCAGCATTTT.